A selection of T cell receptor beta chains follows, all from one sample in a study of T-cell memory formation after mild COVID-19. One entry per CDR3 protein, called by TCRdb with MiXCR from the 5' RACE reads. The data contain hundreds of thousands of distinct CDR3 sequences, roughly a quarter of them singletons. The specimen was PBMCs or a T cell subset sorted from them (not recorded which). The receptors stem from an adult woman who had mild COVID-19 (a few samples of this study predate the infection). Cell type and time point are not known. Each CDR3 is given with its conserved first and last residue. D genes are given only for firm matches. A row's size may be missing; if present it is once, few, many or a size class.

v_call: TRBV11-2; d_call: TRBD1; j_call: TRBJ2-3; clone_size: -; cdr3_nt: TGTGCCAGCAGCTTGTATAACCGAGGACAGGGAAGCACAGATACGCAGTATTTT; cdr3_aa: CASSLYNRGQGSTDTQYF
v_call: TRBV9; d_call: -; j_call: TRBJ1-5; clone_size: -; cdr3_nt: TGTGCCAGCAGCGTATACGAGGGTCAGCCCCAGCATTTT; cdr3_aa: CASSVYEGQPQHF
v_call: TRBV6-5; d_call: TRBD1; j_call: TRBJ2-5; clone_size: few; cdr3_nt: TGTGCCAGCAGTACACGGGACAGGGGATCAGAGACCCAGTACTTC; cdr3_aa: CASSTRDRGSETQYF
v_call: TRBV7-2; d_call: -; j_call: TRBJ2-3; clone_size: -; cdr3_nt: TGTGCCAGCAGCTTAGTCCCCCCGGGGCTGCTTGGAGATACGCAGTATTTT; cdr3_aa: CASSLVPPGLLGDTQYF
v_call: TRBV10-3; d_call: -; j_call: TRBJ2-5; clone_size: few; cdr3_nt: TGTGCCATCAGTGGGGCAGAACTACAAGAGACCCAGTACTTC; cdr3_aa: CAISGAELQETQYF
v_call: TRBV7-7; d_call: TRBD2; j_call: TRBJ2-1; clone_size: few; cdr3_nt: TGTGCTAGCGCGCGGACTAGCGGAACCTCCTACAATGAGCAGTTCTTC; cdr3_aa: CASARTSGTSYNEQFF
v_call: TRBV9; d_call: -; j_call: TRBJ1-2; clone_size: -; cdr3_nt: TGTGCCAGCAGCGGATTCATACAGGGCTATGGCTACACCTTC; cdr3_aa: CASSGFIQGYGYTF
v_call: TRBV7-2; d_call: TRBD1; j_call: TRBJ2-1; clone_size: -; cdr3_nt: TGTGCCAGCAGCTTATTCCGGGGACAGGGGATGGTGTATGAGCAGTTCTTC; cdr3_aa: CASSLFRGQGMVYEQFF
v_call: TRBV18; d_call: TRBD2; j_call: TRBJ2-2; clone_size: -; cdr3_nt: TGTGCCAGCTCACCAAACCAAGCGGGGGCGGCCGGGGAGCTGTTTTTT; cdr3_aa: CASSPNQAGAAGELFF
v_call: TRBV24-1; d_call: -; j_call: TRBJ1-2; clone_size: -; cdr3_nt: TGTGCCACCAGTGATGAAGTTCAGAACTATGGCTACACCTTC; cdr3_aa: CATSDEVQNYGYTF
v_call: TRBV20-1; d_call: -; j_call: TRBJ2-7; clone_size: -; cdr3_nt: TGCAGTGCCGGGACACCCGGGGGGTGGGACGAGCAGTACTTC; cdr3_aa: CSAGTPGGWDEQYF
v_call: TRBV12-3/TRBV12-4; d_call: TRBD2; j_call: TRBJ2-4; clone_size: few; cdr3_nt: TGTGCCAGCAACCGTAGCGGGAGCTTCAAAAACATTCAGTACTTC; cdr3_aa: CASNRSGSFKNIQYF
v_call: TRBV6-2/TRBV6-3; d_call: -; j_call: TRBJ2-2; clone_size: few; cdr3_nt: TGTGCCAGCAGTTACTCGATCGCGGGCGACACCGGGGAGCTGTTTTTT; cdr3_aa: CASSYSIAGDTGELFF
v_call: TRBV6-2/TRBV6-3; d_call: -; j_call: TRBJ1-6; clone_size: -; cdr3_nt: TGTGCCAGCGCGATGGGAATCGATAATTCACCCCTCCACTTT; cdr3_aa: CASAMGIDNSPLHF
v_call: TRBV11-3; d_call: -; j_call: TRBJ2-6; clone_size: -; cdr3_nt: TGTGCCAGCAGCGGCACATGGACTGGGGCCAACGTCCTGACTTTC; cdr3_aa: CASSGTWTGANVLTF
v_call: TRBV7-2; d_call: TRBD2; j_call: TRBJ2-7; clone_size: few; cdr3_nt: TGTGCCAGCAGCTTAGTGCGGGAGCGCGAGCAGTACTTC; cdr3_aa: CASSLVREREQYF
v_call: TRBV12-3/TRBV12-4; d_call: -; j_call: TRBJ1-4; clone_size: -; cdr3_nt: TGTGCCAGCAGCTCGGTGTTCGAGGATGAAAAACTGTTTTTT; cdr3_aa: CASSSVFEDEKLFF
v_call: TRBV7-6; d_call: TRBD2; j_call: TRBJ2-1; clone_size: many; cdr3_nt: TGTGCCAGCAGCCACTCTAGCGGTGACTCCTACAATGAGCAGTTCTTC; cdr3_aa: CASSHSSGDSYNEQFF
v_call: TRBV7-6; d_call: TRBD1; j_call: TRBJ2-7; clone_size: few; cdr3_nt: TGTGCCAGCAGCGAGAGACAGGGGCGTTACGAGCAGTACTTC; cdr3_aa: CASSERQGRYEQYF
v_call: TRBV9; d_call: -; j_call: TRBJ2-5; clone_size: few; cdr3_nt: TGTGCCAGCAGCGCCCATTCTGTGGGAGGAAAAGAGACCCAGTACTTC; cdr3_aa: CASSAHSVGGKETQYF
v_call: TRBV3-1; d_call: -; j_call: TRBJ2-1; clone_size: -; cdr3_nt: TGTGCCAGCAGCCAAGCCTCTCGAGCCAGGGACAAGCCCCTGCTGTTCTTC; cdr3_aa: CASSQASRARDKPLLFF
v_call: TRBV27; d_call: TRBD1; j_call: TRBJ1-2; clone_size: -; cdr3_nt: TGTGCCAGCAGTCCGGGACAGGGGGTTGGCTATGGCTACACCTTC; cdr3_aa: CASSPGQGVGYGYTF
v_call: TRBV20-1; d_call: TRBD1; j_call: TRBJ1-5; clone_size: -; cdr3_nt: TGCAGTGCTCCGGCAGGGGGCTTCGAGCCCCAGCATTTT; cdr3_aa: CSAPAGGFEPQHF